The source of this TCR beta chain is a study of blood T cells in healthy people across ages. The CDR3 has 14 residues. Germline-derived CDR1 and CDR2 are MDHEN and SYDVKM. V lost 6 bases, J lost 1 base, and 10 bases lay in between. Study-wide findings and caveats: Fewer expanded clones and more diversity marked long-lived versus aged donors.

As concerns this clonotype: As yet, its antigen is unknown.

Using a J-beta primer mix together with a sample-barcoded 5' primer, a second PCR was run for about 7 to 12 cycles. Each cDNA molecule received a tag from a template-switch adaptor that had 12 random nucleotides. There were at least 2.5 million CDR3-containing paired-end reads obtained from each sample. TCRdb fed the 5' RACE reads into MiXCR, producing one record per CDR3 protein. The data contain about 1.1 million distinct CDR3 sequences, around two fifths of them seen just once; the ten biggest clones take up around 14%. This chain uses TRBV28 with TRBJ2-1; D gene uncertain. This clonotype was sampled from a young man in good health. The sample consisted of blood. The CDR3 region has the DNA TGTGCCAGCAGGAAGGCCAGATCCTACAATGAGCAGTTCTTC. Its translation: CASRKARSYNEQFF.